One and the same sample provided the 13 T cell receptor beta chains below, sequenced in a study of cytomegalovirus exposure and HLA in healthy donors. Both 60 Vbeta primers and 13 Jbeta primers went into the PCR. The data were produced by immunoSEQ multiplex PCR, yet TCRdb's version contains in-frame clones alone and is incomplete. Of more than 150,000 clones listed, less than 90% are singletons. Specimen: PBMCs. Receptors originate from a girl aged 5-17 years in good health and CMV-seropositive.

The rearrangement uses TRBV5-5 and TRBJ1-2, with D perhaps TRBD1 (6 bases). CDR1 is SGHKS, CDR2 YYEKEE, per germline (reference sequence). The CDR3 runs 15 residues. V lost 4 bases and J lost 4, with 17 bases in between. CDR3 in amino acids: CASSPQGRFSYGYTF. The CDR3 coding sequence is TGTGCCAGCAGCCCACAGGGACGGTTCAGCTATGGCTACACCTTC.

The chain is built from TRBV7-9 and TRBJ2-3; D is perhaps TRBD2 (5 bases). The ends were cut back, 6 bases at V and 4 bases at J, with 14 bases in the middle. Germline V gene data show CDR1 as SEHNR and CDR2 as FQNEAQ (reference sequence). This CDR3 is 14 amino acids long. The CDR3 region is CASRVGAAADTQYF. The CDR3, as DNA: TGTGCCAGCAGAGTCGGAGCAGCGGCAGATACGCAGTATTTT. The whole variable domain, filled in from reference TRBV7-9 and TRBJ2-3, reads DTGVSQNPRHKITKRGQNVTFRCDPISEHNRLYWYRQTLGQGPEFLTYFQNEAQLEKSRLLSDRFSAERPKGSFSTLEIQRTEQGDSAMYLCASRVGAAADTQYFGPGTRLTVL.

CDR3 nucleotides: TGTGCCAGCAGCCCTTCTAGGGGAAACACCATATATTTT. It encodes CASSPSRGNTIYF. The chain uses TRBV27 and TRBJ1-3; D is unresolved. V shed 6 bases and J shed 4 bases, with 10 bases lying between them. The CDR3 sequence is 13 residues long. Germline V gene lookup returns CDR1 MNHEY and CDR2 SMNVEV (reference sequence).

J is TRBJ1-2 and V is TRBV18; TRBD1 matches 8 bases. CDR1 is KGHSH and CDR2 is LQKENI in the germline V gene. CDR3 length: 14 amino acids. The trim removed 6 bases at V and 8 bases at J, leaving 11 bases unmatched. The CDR3 is CASSVSGTGGGYTF. In DNA, the CDR3 is TGTGCCAGCTCGGTATCGGGGACAGGTGGGGGCTACACCTTC.

The rearrangement links TRBV18 to TRBJ1-1; D is undetermined. The CDR3 totals 15 residues. V lost 2 bases and J 2 bases, leaving 12 bases between the germline ends. Germline V CDR1 and CDR2: KGHSH, LQKENI. The CDR3 region has the DNA TGTGCCAGCTCACCAAGTGTAGGAGGAAACACTGAAGCTTTCTTT. It codes for CASSPSVGGNTEAFF.

The V call is TRBV13, the J call TRBJ2-7, with a weak D call TRBD1 (6 bases). Germline CDR1 is PRHDT and CDR2 is FYEKMQ (reference sequence). Trimming removed 5 bases at V and 6 bases at J, with 17 bases between. The CDR3 extends over 14 amino acids. The DNA for the CDR3 is TGTGCCAGCAGCCCCACAGGGCCCCTGGGCGAGCAGTACTTC. Translating gives CASSPTGPLGEQYF.

This chain connects TRBV19 to TRBJ2-7; a weak D match, TRBD1 (6 bases). The germline CDR1 and CDR2 sequences are LNHDA and SQIVND (reference sequence). The CDR3 has 18 residues. The V and J ends lost 6 bases and 1 base respectively, with 25 bases between them. The CDR3: CASRIPSGTQGLSYEQYF. The DNA of the CDR3 is TGTGCCAGTAGAATCCCCTCCGGGACACAAGGCTTATCCTACGAGCAGTACTTC.

In this sample, this clone turned up once. The V call is TRBV6-1, the J call TRBJ2-7; D might be TRBD2 (5 bases). The CDR3 totals 15 residues. V was trimmed by 4 bases and J by 5 bases, leaving 18 bases between them. From germline, CDR1 is MNHNS and CDR2 SASEGT. The chain's CDR3 is CASSAPPRGVDEQYF. DNA of the CDR3: TGTGCCAGCAGTGCCCCCCCACGGGGAGTTGACGAGCAGTACTTC.

This chain connects TRBV4-2 to TRBJ2-3, with 8 bases lining up with TRBD2. CDR3 size: 13 residues. V lost 7 bases, J lost 4 bases, and 4 bases stayed unmatched. The germline V gene encodes CDR1 LGHNA and CDR2 YNFKEQ. The CDR3 DNA reads as TGTGCCAGCACGGGAGGGCCGGCAGATACGCAGTATTTT. Its translation: CASTGGPADTQYF.

This clone came up a few times. V is TRBV2 and J is TRBJ1-2; D ambiguous. Trimming took 6 bases from V and 0 from J, leaving 14 bases between them. This CDR3 region has 15 residues. Germline CDR1 is SNHLY and CDR2 is FYNNEI. For the CDR3, the DNA is TGTGCCAGCAGCGAGGTTTGGGGAGCTAACTATGGCTACACCTTC. It is translated as CASSEVWGANYGYTF.

This chain connects TRBV29-1 to TRBJ2-3; 7 bases match TRBD1. Germline-derived CDR1 and CDR2 are SQVTM and ANQGSEA. V lost 4 bases, J lost 4 bases, and 20 bases stayed unmatched. This CDR3 has 18 amino acids. The DNA of the CDR3 is TGCAGCGTTGCTAGGCGATTACTCGGGACAGATGGTTCAGATACGCAGTATTTT. This sequence encodes CSVARRLLGTDGSDTQYF.

This clone occurred once. The chain links TRBV11-2 to TRBJ2-5; perhaps TRBD1 as D (5 bases). CDR1 is SGHAT and CDR2 is FQNNGV in the germline V gene. Trimming removed 1 base from V and 7 bases from J, with 13 bases in between. The CDR3 totals 14 residues. As DNA, the CDR3 is TGTGCCAGCAGCTTAGGTGGCAGGGTAGGGACCCAGTACTTC. Encoded protein: CASSLGGRVGTQYF. The full variable domain, with the rest looked up from reference TRBV11-2 and TRBJ2-5, is EAGVAQSPRYKIIEKRQSVAFWCNPISGHATLYWYQQILGQGPKLLIQFQNNGVVDDSQLPKDRFSAERLKGVDSTLKIQPAKLEDSAVYLCASSLGGRVGTQYFGPGTRLLVL.

DNA of the CDR3: TGTGCCAGCTCCTGGAAGGGGCCGAATGAGCAGTTCTTC. This translates into CASSWKGPNEQFF. The V gene is TRBV18, the J gene TRBJ2-1, with D tentatively TRBD1 (5 bases). CDR1 KGHSH and CDR2 LQKENI come from the germline V gene. The CDR3 runs to 13 residues. The germline V and J ends were trimmed by 6 bases and 7 bases, with 13 bases remaining between them.